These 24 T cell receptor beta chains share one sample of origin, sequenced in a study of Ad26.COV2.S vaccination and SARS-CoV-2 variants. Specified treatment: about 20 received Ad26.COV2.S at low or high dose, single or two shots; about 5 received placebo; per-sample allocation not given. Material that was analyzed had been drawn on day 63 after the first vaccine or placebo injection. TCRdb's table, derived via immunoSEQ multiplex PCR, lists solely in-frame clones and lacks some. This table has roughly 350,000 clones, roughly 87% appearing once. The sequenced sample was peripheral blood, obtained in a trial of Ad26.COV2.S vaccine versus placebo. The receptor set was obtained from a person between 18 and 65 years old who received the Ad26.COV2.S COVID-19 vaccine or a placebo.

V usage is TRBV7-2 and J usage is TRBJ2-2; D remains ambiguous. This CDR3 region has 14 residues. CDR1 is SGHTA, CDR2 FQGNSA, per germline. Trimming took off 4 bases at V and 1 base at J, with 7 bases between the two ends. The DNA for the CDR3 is TGTGCCAGCAGCTCCGACTTGAACACCGGGGAGCTGTTTTTT. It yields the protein CASSSDLNTGELFF.

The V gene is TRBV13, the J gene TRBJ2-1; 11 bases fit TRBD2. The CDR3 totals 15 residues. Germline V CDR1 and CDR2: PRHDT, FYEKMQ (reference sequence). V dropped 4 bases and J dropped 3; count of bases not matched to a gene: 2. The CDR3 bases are TGTGCCAGCAGCTCGGGACTAGCGGACTACAATGAGCAGTTCTTC. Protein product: CASSSGLADYNEQFF. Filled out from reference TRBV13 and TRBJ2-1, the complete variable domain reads AAGVIQSPRHLIKEKRETATLKCYPIPRHDTVYWYQQGPGQDPQFLISFYEKMQSDKGSIPDRFSAQQFSDYHSELNMSSLELGDSALYFCASSSGLADYNEQFFGPGTRLTVL.

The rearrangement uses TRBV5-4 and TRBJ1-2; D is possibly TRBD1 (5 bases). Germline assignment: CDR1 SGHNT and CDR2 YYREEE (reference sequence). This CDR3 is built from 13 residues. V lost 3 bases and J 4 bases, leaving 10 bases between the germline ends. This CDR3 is CASSYAGTYGYTF. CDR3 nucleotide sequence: TGTGCCAGCAGCTACGCAGGGACCTATGGCTACACCTTC.

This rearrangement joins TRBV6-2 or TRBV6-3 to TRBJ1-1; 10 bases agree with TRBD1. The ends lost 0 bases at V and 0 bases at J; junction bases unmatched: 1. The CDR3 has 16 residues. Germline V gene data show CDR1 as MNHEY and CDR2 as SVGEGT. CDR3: CASSYSTGGMNTEAFF. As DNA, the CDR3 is TGTGCCAGCAGTTACTCGACAGGGGGCATGAACACTGAAGCTTTCTTT.

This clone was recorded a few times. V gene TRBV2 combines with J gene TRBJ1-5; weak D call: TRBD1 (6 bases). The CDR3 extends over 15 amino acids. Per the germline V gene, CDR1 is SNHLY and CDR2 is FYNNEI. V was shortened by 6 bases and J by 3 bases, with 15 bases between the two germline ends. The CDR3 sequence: CASRRTAVANQPQHF. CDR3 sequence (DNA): TGTGCCAGCAGACGGACAGCCGTCGCCAATCAGCCCCAGCATTTT.

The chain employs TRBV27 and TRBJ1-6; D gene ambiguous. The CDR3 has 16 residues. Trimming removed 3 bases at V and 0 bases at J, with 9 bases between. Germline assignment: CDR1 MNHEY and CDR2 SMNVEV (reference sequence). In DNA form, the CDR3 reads TGTGCCAGCAGTTTTACCGGGAGCTCCTATAATTCACCCCTCCACTTT. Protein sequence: CASSFTGSSYNSPLHF.

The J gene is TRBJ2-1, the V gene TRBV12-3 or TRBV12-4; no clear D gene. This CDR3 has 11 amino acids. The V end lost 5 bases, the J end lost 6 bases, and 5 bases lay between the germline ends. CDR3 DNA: TGTGCCAGCAGTATAATCAATGAGCAGTTCTTC. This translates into CASSIINEQFF.

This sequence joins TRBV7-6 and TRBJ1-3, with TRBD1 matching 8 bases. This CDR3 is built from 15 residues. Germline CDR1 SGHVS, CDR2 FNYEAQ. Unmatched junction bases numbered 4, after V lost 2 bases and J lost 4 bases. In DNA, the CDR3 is TGTGCCAGCAGCTTACGCAGGGGGCAAGGAAACACCATATATTTT. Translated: CASSLRRGQGNTIYF.

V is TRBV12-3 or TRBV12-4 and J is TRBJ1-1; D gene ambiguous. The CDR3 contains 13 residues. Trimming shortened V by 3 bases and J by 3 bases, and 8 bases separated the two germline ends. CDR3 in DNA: TGTGCCAGCAGTTTGTTCTCGGACACTGAAGCTTTCTTT. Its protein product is CASSLFSDTEAFF.

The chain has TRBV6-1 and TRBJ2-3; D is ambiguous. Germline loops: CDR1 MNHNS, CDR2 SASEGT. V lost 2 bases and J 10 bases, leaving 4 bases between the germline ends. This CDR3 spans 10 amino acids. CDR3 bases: TGTGCCAGCAGTGAAACCGCGCAGTATTTT. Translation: CASSETAQYF.

CDR3: CASSLRPVGGYTF. The CDR3 region has the DNA TGTGCCAGCAGCTTAAGACCGGTCGGGGGCTACACCTTC. V is TRBV7-9 and J is TRBJ1-2; D gene uncertain. Germline V lookup: CDR1 SEHNR, CDR2 FQNEAQ (reference sequence). The V and J ends lost 2 bases and 8 bases respectively, with 12 bases between them. The CDR3 runs 13 residues.

The CDR3 protein is CASTDGWGGNEQFF. CDR3 nucleotides: TGTGCCAGCACCGATGGCTGGGGAGGCAATGAGCAGTTCTTC. The rearrangement uses TRBV27 and TRBJ2-1, with D perhaps TRBD2 (6 bases). CDR1 and CDR2 from the germline V gene are MNHEY and SMNVEV (reference sequence). This CDR3 is built from 14 residues. V lost 7 bases and J lost 6, with 16 bases in between.

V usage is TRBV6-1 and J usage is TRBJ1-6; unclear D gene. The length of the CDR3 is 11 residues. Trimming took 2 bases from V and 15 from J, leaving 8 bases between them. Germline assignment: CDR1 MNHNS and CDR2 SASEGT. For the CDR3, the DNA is TGTGCCAGCAGTGAAATTCAAGGCCTCCACTTT. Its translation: CASSEIQGLHF.

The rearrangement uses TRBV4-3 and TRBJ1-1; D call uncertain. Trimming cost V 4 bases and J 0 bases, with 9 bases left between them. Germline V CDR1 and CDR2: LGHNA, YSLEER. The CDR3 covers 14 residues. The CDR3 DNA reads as TGCGCCAGCAGCCCAACGGTAGTGAACACTGAAGCTTTCTTT. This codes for CASSPTVVNTEAFF.

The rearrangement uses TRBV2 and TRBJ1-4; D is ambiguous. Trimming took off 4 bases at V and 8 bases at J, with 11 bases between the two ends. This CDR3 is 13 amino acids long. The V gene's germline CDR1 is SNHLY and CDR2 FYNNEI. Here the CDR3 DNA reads TGTGCCAGCAGTGGGGGTCCTTGGGAAAAACTGTTTTTT. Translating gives CASSGGPWEKLFF. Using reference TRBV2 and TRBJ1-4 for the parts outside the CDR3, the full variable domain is EPEVTQTPSHQVTQMGQEVILRCVPISNHLYFYWYRQILGQKVEFLVSFYNNEISEKSEIFDDQFSVERPDGSNFTLKIRSTKLEDSAMYFCASSGGPWEKLFFGSGTQLSVL.

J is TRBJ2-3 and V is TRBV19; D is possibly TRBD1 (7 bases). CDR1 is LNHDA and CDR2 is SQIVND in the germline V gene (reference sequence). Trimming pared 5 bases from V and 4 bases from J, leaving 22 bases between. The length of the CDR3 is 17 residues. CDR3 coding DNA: TGTGCCAGTAGTCACACCCCCGCAGGGGGGATGGCAGATACGCAGTATTTT. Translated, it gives CASSHTPAGGMADTQYF.

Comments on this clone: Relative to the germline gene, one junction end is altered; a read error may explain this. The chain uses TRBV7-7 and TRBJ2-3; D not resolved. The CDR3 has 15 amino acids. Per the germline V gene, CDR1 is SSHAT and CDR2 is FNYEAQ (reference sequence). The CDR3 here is CASSPNFGLKDTQYF. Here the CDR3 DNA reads TGTGCTAGCAGCCCTAACTTCGGCCTCAAAGATACGCAGTATTTT.

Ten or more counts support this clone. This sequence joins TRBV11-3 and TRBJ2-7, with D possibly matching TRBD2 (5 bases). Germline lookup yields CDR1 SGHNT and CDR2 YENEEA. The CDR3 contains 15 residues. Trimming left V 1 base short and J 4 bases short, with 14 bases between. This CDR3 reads CASSLGSAETYEQYF. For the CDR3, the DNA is TGTGCCAGCAGCTTAGGCTCAGCGGAGACGTACGAGCAGTACTTC.

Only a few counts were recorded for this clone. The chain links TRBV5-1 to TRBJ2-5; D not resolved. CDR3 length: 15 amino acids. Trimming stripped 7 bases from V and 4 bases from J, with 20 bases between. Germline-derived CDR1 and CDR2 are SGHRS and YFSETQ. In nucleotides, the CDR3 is TGCGCCAGCGATCGAGGCTATAACGTGGGAGAGACCCAGTACTTC. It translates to CASDRGYNVGETQYF.

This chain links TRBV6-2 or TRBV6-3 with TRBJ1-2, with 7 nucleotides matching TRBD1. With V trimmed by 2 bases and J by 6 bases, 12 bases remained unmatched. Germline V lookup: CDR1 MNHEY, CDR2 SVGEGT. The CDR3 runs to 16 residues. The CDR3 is CASSYTEVGTANGYTF. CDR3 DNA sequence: TGTGCCAGCAGTTACACGGAGGTGGGGACAGCGAATGGCTACACCTTC.

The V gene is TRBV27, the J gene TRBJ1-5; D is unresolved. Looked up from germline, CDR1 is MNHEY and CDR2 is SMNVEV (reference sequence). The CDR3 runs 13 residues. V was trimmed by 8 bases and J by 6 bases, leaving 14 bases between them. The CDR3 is CASAEGYGQPQHF. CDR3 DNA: TGTGCCAGCGCCGAGGGTTACGGTCAGCCCCAGCATTTT.

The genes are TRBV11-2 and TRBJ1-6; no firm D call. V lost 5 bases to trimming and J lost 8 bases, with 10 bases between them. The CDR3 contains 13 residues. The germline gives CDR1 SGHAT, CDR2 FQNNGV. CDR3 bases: TGTGCCAGCAGCCTTGAGAGCGATTCACCCCTCCACTTT. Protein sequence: CASSLESDSPLHF.

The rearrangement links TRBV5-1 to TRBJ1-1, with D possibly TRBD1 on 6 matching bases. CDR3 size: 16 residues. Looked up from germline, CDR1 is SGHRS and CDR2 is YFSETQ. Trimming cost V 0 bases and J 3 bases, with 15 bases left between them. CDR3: CASSLGVRGRHTEAFF. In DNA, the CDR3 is TGCGCCAGCAGCTTGGGCGTCAGGGGCCGCCACACTGAAGCTTTCTTT. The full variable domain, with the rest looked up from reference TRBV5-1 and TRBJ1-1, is KAGVTQTPRYLIKTRGQQVTLSCSPISGHRSVSWYQQTPGQGLQFLFEYFSETQRNKGNFPGRFSGRQFSNSRSEMNVSTLELGDSALYLCASSLGVRGRHTEAFFGQGTRLTVV.

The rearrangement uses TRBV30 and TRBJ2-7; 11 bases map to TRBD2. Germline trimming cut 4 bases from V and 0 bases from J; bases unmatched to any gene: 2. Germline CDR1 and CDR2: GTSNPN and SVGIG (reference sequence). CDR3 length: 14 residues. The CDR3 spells CAWTSGGNSYEQYF. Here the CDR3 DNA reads TGTGCCTGGACTAGCGGGGGGAACTCCTACGAGCAGTACTTC.